The 13 T cell receptor beta chains presented below share a single source sample, sequenced in a study of blood T cell repertoires in COVID-19. The method was immunoSEQ multiplex PCR; TCRdb's version includes in-frame clones alone and lacks a portion of them. Counted here are more than 85,000 clones, roughly 84% occurring once; the ten biggest clones make up 7% to 9.5%. The sequencing sample was made of peripheral blood. These receptor sequences come from a woman aged 80 or over with active or convalescent COVID-19.

The rearrangement links TRBV5-5 to TRBJ2-7; the D is unclear. V shed 3 bases and J shed 1 base, with 8 bases lying between them. Germline V lookup: CDR1 SGHKS, CDR2 YYEKEE (reference sequence). CDR3 size: 13 residues. CDR3 sequence (DNA): TGTGCCAGCAGCTATGAGGTTTCCTACGAGCAGTACTTC. It encodes CASSYEVSYEQYF.

The genes are TRBV2 and TRBJ2-1, with TRBD2 identical over 11 bases. The CDR3 loop spans 15 amino acids. Trimming cost V 3 bases and J 9 bases; bases outside gene matches: 7. Per the germline V gene, CDR1 is SNHLY and CDR2 is FYNNEI. The CDR3 DNA reads TGTGCCAGCAGTGATCGTAGCGGGAGGGCCACTGAGCAGTTCTTC. Translated: CASSDRSGRATEQFF.

The chain links TRBV19 to TRBJ2-2; tentatively, D is TRBD2 (5 bases). The CDR3 extends over 14 amino acids. The germline V and J ends were trimmed by 7 bases and 1 base, with 10 bases remaining between them. CDR1 LNHDA and CDR2 SQIVND come from the germline V gene (reference sequence). CDR3 nucleotides: TGTGCCAGTAAGTGGACTGGGAACACCGGGGAGCTGTTTTTT. Amino acid sequence: CASKWTGNTGELFF.

Of note for this clone: One end of the junction does not line up with germline, which may come from a read error. The V gene is TRBV7-9, the J gene TRBJ2-5; D remains unclear. Germline V CDR1 and CDR2: SEHNR, FQNEAQ (reference sequence). This CDR3 is 12 amino acids long. This CDR3 reads CASTLVGETQYF. The CDR3 DNA is TGTGCCAGCACCTTAGTCGGAGAGACCCAGTACTTC.

The chain joins TRBV2 to TRBJ1-5; D not certain. V was pared by 4 bases and J by 0 bases, with 10 bases between. Germline assignment: CDR1 SNHLY and CDR2 FYNNEI. The CDR3 runs to 15 residues. The CDR3 bases are TGTGCCAGCAGTGTAGAGGGAGATAGCAATCAGCCCCAGCATTTT. Protein sequence: CASSVEGDSNQPQHF. Supplemented by reference TRBV2 and TRBJ1-5, the full variable domain reads EPEVTQTPSHQVTQMGQEVILRCVPISNHLYFYWYRQILGQKVEFLVSFYNNEISEKSEIFDDQFSVERPDGSNFTLKIRSTKLEDSAMYFCASSVEGDSNQPQHFGDGTRLSIL.

V gene TRBV7-9 combines with J gene TRBJ2-7, with TRBD2 matching 12 bases. Looked up from germline, CDR1 is SEHNR and CDR2 is FQNEAQ (reference sequence). The CDR3 contains 15 residues. Germline trimming cut 5 bases from V and 5 bases from J; bases unmatched to any gene: 7. In DNA, the CDR3 is TGTGCCAGCAGCCCGCCGGGACTAGCGGGCCACGAGCAGTACTTC. Its protein product is CASSPPGLAGHEQYF.

The CDR3 DNA reads as TGCGCCAGCAGCTTGGGGCCATTAAGCGATAGCAATCAGCCCCAGCATTTT. Its protein is CASSLGPLSDSNQPQHF. The chain combines TRBV5-1 with TRBJ1-5; D uncertain. The germline V and J ends were trimmed by 0 bases and 0 bases, with 13 bases remaining between them. Per the germline V gene, CDR1 is SGHRS and CDR2 is YFSETQ. The CDR3 is 17 amino acids.

V and J are TRBV4-2 and TRBJ1-2, with D hard to call. Deletions cut 0 bases from V and 4 bases from J, with 9 bases between. There are 14 residues in the CDR3. The germline CDR1 and CDR2 sequences are LGHNA and YNFKEQ. The CDR3 spells CASSQDLTVYGYTF. CDR3 nucleotide sequence: TGTGCCAGCAGCCAAGATCTTACAGTCTATGGCTACACCTTC.

The rearrangement links TRBV20-1 to TRBJ2-3; possible D gene TRBD1, 5 bases. The CDR3 loop spans 15 amino acids. V lost 3 bases and J lost 3, with 16 bases in between. Germline CDR1 is DFQATT and CDR2 is SNEGSKA (reference sequence). Here the CDR3 reads CSASGAKGLTDTQYF. Written as DNA, the CDR3 is TGCAGTGCTAGTGGAGCGAAGGGGCTGACAGATACGCAGTATTTT.

This chain uses TRBV28 with TRBJ1-2; D may be TRBD1 (6 bases). This CDR3 is 14 amino acids long. Per germline, CDR1 MDHEN and CDR2 SYDVKM. V shed 3 bases and J shed 0 bases, with 8 bases lying between them. CDR3 in DNA: TGTGCCAGCAGTTTTGGGACACCTAACTATGGCTACACCTTC. Amino acid sequence: CASSFGTPNYGYTF.

This CDR3 reads CASSGGYQETQYF. CDR3 coding DNA: TGCGCCAGCAGTGGAGGGTACCAAGAGACCCAGTACTTC. The chain combines TRBV10-1 with TRBJ2-5; tentative D call: TRBD2 (5 bases). This CDR3 is 13 amino acids long. Per germline, CDR1 WNHNN and CDR2 SYGVQD (reference sequence). The V and J ends lost 4 bases and 0 bases respectively, with 6 bases between them.

This clone showed up just a few times. CDR3 region: CASSLGSDVDYGYTF. The DNA for the CDR3 is TGCGCCAGCAGCTTGGGGTCAGATGTGGACTATGGCTACACCTTC. V is TRBV5-1 and J is TRBJ1-2; no definite D call. Germline V CDR1 and CDR2: SGHRS, YFSETQ. CDR3 length: 15 amino acids. V was clipped by 0 bases and J by 3 bases, with 12 bases between them. Based on the CDR3 plus reference TRBV5-1 and TRBJ1-2, the full variable domain is KAGVTQTPRYLIKTRGQQVTLSCSPISGHRSVSWYQQTPGQGLQFLFEYFSETQRNKGNFPGRFSGRQFSNSRSEMNVSTLELGDSALYLCASSLGSDVDYGYTFGSGTRLTVV.

The rearrangement joins TRBV5-1 to TRBJ2-5; 7 bases map to TRBD2. The length of the CDR3 is 16 residues. V was clipped by 0 bases and J by 1 base; unmatched bases: 6. The V gene's germline CDR1 is SGHRS and CDR2 YFSETQ. CDR3 protein: CASSLVTSAFQETQYF. The CDR3 bases are TGCGCCAGCAGCTTGGTAACTAGCGCATTCCAAGAGACCCAGTACTTC.